This T cell receptor beta chain was obtained from a study of tumor and adjacent non-tumor tissue in lung cancer. As for the study in general: Patients were aged about 30 to 85, fewer than twelve men and 4 to 6 women, stage I to III. Study-wide points: Normal lung showed higher cumulative top 100 clone frequency than tumor.

No cell sorting was done before RNA was extracted from the tissue. Germline V gene data show CDR1 as MGHRA and CDR2 as YSYEKL. The CDR3 spans 16 residues. TCRbeta libraries were built with three rounds of nested PCR, modified from ARM-PCR. Each CDR3 protein gets one entry after TCRdb re-called the multiplex PCR reads with MiXCR. Of some 200,000 distinct CDR3 sequences in the sample, roughly 70% are singletons; the top ten hold about 25%. Of note for this clonotype: Its antigen is as yet unknown. Sequence at one end of the junction differs from germline and may be a read error.

J is TRBJ1-5 and V is TRBV4-1; 9 positions agree with TRBD1. Material: lung tumor tissue. This clonotype was sampled from a man aged 60 to 69 with non-small cell lung cancer. CDR3 nucleotide sequence: TGCGGCAGCAGCCAGCCGCCGGGACAGGGTAATCAGCCCAAGCATTTT. This sequence encodes CGSSQPPGQGNQPKHF.